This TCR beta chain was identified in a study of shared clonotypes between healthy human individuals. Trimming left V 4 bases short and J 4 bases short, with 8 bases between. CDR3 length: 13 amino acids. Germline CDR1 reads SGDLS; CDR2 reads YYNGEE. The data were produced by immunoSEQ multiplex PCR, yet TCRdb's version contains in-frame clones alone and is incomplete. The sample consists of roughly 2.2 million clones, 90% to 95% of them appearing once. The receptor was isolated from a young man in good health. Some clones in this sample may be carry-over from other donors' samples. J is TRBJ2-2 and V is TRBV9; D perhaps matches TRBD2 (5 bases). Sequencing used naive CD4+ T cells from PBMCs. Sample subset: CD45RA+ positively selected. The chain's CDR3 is CASSLAGTGELFF. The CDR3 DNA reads TGTGCCAGCAGCCTGGCGGGCACCGGGGAGCTGTTTTTT.